Presented here are 18 T cell receptor beta chains from one specimen sequenced in a study of vaccination and CD4 T cells after COVID-19 (dated 2022 in TCRdb). These receptors lack a known antigen. Library prep was done by PCR. Sequencing took place on an Illumina iSeq 100. At the Johns Hopkins FTIC core, DNA from the cultured CD4+ T cells underwent TCR sequencing with the Oncomine TCR Beta short-read assay. TCRdb passed the public sequencing reads through fastp at Q25 and MiXCR, retaining productive beta sequences. Every CDR3 protein is listed once, alongside the most common genes and DNA of its rows. This sample gives 20,000 to 25,000 distinct CDR3 sequences in total; approximately 32% of them show up just once. More than 9.5% of the sample lies in the top ten. The time point label, as the study defines it: late sampling 161 to 241 days after vaccination in three convalescent patients. The treatment or condition label, as the study defines it: approximately nine-day PBMC culture with coronavirus spike peptide pools or control peptides (ViraFEST assay).

The sample was CD4+ T cells from blood, cultured in vitro, taken about 7 months after SARS-CoV-2 vaccination. These receptors were obtained from a human donor who had recovered from COVID-19.

Here the CDR3 DNA reads TGTGCCAGCAGCTTAATGGCGGGGGGCACAGATACGCAGTATTTT. This codes for CASSLMAGGTDTQYF. The chain uses TRBV7-3 and TRBJ2-3; 7 bases are a match to TRBD2. CDR1 SGHTA and CDR2 FQGTGA come from the germline V gene. V was clipped by 1 base and J by 1 base; unmatched bases: 2. CDR3 size: 15 residues.

This chain joins TRBV12-3 or TRBV12-4 and TRBJ2-5, with TRBD2 matching over 13 bases. The CDR3 runs 15 residues. The J segment lost 5 bases and the V segment lost 4 bases, leaving 4 bases of the junction unmatched. CDR3 sequence reads: CASSYWTSGGETQYF. CDR3 in DNA: TGTGCCAGCAGTTATTGGACTAGCGGGGGTGAGACCCAGTACTTC.

The sample holds a few counts of this clonotype. This chain joins TRBV20-1 and TRBJ2-1, with 12 bases that match TRBD2. CDR1 is DFQATT, CDR2 SNEGSKA, per germline (reference sequence). Trimming at V came to 1 base and at J to 6 bases, leaving 7 bases not matched to a gene. The CDR3 totals 16 residues. The CDR3, as DNA: TGCAGTGCTAGAGTTTGGCGGACTAGCGGGGTCAATGAGCAGTTCTTC. Translated, it gives CSARVWRTSGVNEQFF.

The CDR3 DNA is TGTGCCAGCAGCTTCCCCGGGACTAGCGGGGGGAACTACAATGAGCAGTTCTTC. The encoded protein is CASSFPGTSGGNYNEQFF. J is TRBJ2-1 and V is TRBV7-2, with TRBD2 matching over 15 bases. The CDR3 covers 18 residues. V shed 3 bases and J 3 bases; nucleotides not matched to a gene: 6. Germline CDR1 and CDR2: SGHTA and FQGNSA. The whole variable domain, remainder taken from reference TRBV7-2 and TRBJ2-1, is GAGVSQSPSNKVTEKGKDVELRCDPISGHTALYWYRQSLGQGLEFLIYFQGNSAPDKSGLPSDRFSAERTGGSVSTLTIQRTQQEDSAVYLCASSFPGTSGGNYNEQFFGPGTRLTVL.

This clonotype was seen repeatedly, ten times or more. This chain uses TRBV15 with TRBJ1-6; 10 nucleotides match TRBD1. Germline-derived CDR1 and CDR2 are LNHNV and YYDKDF (reference sequence). V dropped 1 base and J dropped 8; count of bases not matched to a gene: 2. This CDR3 has 15 residues. CDR3 coding DNA: TGTGCCACCAGCAGAGTGACAGGGGGCTATTCACCCCTCCACTTT. This sequence encodes CATSRVTGGYSPLHF.

This clonotype is judged medium-sized (0.01 to 0.1%). The chain combines TRBV10-3 with TRBJ1-2; weak D call: TRBD1 (6 bases). The V end was cut by 6 bases, the J end by 5 bases, with 19 bases between. The CDR3 is 15 residues long. Germline values: CDR1 ENHRY, CDR2 SYGVKD. CDR3 nucleotides: TGTGCCATCAGGGATGGGGGCCTAGGGGGATATGGCTACACCTTC. This codes for CAIRDGGLGGYGYTF.

The sample holds a few counts of this clonotype. J is TRBJ1-2 and V is TRBV20-1; D may be TRBD1 (6 bases). CDR3 size: 12 residues. V lost 2 bases, J lost 3 bases, and 7 bases lay in between. The germline V gene encodes CDR1 DFQATT and CDR2 SNEGSKA (reference sequence). Here the CDR3 reads CSARNRDYGYTF. The CDR3 DNA is TGCAGTGCTAGAAACAGGGACTATGGCTACACCTTC.

CDR3 protein: CASRRDRDAYEQYF. CDR3 sequence (DNA): TGTGCCAGTAGGCGGGACAGGGATGCCTACGAGCAGTACTTC. J is TRBJ2-7 and V is TRBV19, with 9 bases lining up with TRBD1. The germline CDR1 and CDR2 sequences are LNHDA and SQIVND (reference sequence). The CDR3 contains 14 residues. V shed 6 bases, J shed 2 bases, and the junction held 5 bases outside the gene matches.

This chain links TRBV20-1 with TRBJ2-5; D ambiguous. The germline gives CDR1 DFQATT, CDR2 SNEGSKA (reference sequence). CDR3 size: 13 residues. V lost 1 base and J 5 bases, leaving 11 bases between the germline ends. This chain's CDR3 is CSARAAAEETQYF. CDR3 DNA sequence: TGCAGTGCTAGAGCGGCGGCCGAGGAGACCCAGTACTTC.

This clonotype was found a few times. V gene TRBV27 combines with J gene TRBJ2-3; D might be TRBD2 (6 bases). Germline V gene data show CDR1 as MNHEY and CDR2 as SMNVEV (reference sequence). The CDR3 length is 15 residues. Trimming removed 2 bases at V and 4 bases at J, with 13 bases between. This CDR3 is CASSLASLAADTQYF. The CDR3 DNA sequence: TGTGCCAGCAGTTTAGCATCATTAGCGGCAGATACGCAGTATTTT.

This clonotype was observed at least ten times. V and J are TRBV7-9 and TRBJ2-3; TRBD2 aligns across 9 bases. The CDR3 contains 17 residues. The junction had 13 bases not matched to a gene; V was cut back by 4 bases and J by 5 bases. Germline-derived CDR1 and CDR2 are SEHNR and FQNEAQ (reference sequence). CDR3 sequence (DNA): TGTGCCAGCAGCTACAGCAGTAGCGGGAGAGGAGGAGATACGCAGTATTTT. Translating it yields CASSYSSSGRGGDTQYF.

This clonotype is medium-sized (0.01 to 0.1%). This sequence joins TRBV20-1 and TRBJ2-3; 7 nucleotides match TRBD1. Trimming cost V 5 bases and J 4 bases; bases outside gene matches: 15. This CDR3 spans 16 amino acids. Germline CDR1 reads DFQATT; CDR2 reads SNEGSKA (reference sequence). The CDR3 nucleotides are TGCAGTGCTCAACAACGACAGGGTGCGATTGCAGATACGCAGTATTTT. Amino acid sequence: CSAQQRQGAIADTQYF.

V gene TRBV11-2 combines with J gene TRBJ2-7; D is tentatively TRBD1 or TRBD2 (6 bases each). Trimming pared 5 bases from V and 4 bases from J, leaving 24 bases between. Germline V CDR1 and CDR2: SGHAT, FQNNGV. The CDR3 sequence is 17 residues long. Here the CDR3 reads CASSEVGGKLGPYEQYF. The CDR3 nucleotides read TGTGCCAGCAGCGAAGTAGGGGGGAAACTAGGACCTTACGAGCAGTACTTC.

This sequence joins TRBV20-1 and TRBJ2-1; TRBD2 aligns across 9 bases. V dropped 6 bases and J dropped 4; count of bases not matched to a gene: 4. The CDR3 length is 13 residues. CDR1 and CDR2 from the germline V gene are DFQATT and SNEGSKA (reference sequence). The CDR3 reads CSARTSDYNEQFF. The CDR3 DNA is TGCAGTGCAAGGACTAGCGATTACAATGAGCAGTTCTTC.

This chain links TRBV19 with TRBJ2-3, with 12 bases that match TRBD2. This CDR3 has 16 residues. CDR1 and CDR2 from the germline V gene are LNHDA and SQIVND (reference sequence). Trimming removed 3 bases from V and 3 bases from J; junction bases left unmatched: 4. The CDR3 DNA is TGTGCCAGTAGTATCTTCGGGACTAGCGGGACAGATACGCAGTATTTT. It specifies CASSIFGTSGTDTQYF.

The chain recombines TRBV20-1 with TRBJ2-3, with D possibly TRBD1 on 5 matching bases. Germline V lookup: CDR1 DFQATT, CDR2 SNEGSKA (reference sequence). The length of the CDR3 is 14 residues. Deletions cut 5 bases from V and 0 bases from J, with 12 bases between. The DNA of the CDR3 is TGCAGTGCTCCTGGCCAGGGTAGCACAGATACGCAGTATTTT. Its protein product is CSAPGQGSTDTQYF.

The V gene is TRBV7-2, the J gene TRBJ1-5, with 7 bases lining up with TRBD1. Trimming removed 4 bases from V and 8 bases from J; junction bases left unmatched: 8. This CDR3 comprises 14 residues. Looked up from germline, CDR1 is SGHTA and CDR2 is FQGNSA. The CDR3 is CASSYQRGQEPQHF. The DNA for the CDR3 is TGTGCCAGCAGCTACCAAAGGGGGCAGGAGCCCCAGCATTTT.

The chain uses TRBV28 and TRBJ2-7; D is uncertain. V was clipped by 7 bases and J by 2 bases, with 15 bases between them. The germline CDR1 and CDR2 sequences are MDHEN and SYDVKM. The CDR3 length is 14 residues. CDR3 region: CASTSSRNAYEQYF. The CDR3 nucleotides are TGTGCCAGCACCTCTTCCAGGAACGCCTACGAGCAGTACTTC.